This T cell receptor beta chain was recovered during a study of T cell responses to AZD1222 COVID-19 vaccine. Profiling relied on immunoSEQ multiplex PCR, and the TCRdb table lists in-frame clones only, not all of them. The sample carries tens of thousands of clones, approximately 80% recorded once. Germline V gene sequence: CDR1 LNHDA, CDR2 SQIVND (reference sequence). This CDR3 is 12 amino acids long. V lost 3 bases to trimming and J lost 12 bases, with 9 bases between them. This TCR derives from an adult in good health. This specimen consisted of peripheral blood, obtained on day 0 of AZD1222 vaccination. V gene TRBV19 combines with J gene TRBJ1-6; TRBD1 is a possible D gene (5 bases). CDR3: CASSIQGQPLHF. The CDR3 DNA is TGTGCCAGTAGTATTCAGGGTCAACCCCTCCACTTT.